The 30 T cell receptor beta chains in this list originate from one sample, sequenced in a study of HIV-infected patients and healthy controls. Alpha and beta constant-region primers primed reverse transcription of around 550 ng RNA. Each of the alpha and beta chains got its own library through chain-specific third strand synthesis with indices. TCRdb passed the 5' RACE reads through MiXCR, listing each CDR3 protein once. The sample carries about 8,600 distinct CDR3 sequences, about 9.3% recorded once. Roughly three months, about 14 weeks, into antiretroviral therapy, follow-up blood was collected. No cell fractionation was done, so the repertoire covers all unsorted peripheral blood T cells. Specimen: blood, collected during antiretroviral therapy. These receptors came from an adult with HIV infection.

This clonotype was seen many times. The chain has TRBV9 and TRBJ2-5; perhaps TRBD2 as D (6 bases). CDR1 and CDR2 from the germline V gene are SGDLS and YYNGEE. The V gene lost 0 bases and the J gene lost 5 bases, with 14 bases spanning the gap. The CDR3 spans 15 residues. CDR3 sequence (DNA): TGTGCCAGCAGCGTAGTTGGCGGGGATTGGGAGACCCAGTACTTC. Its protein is CASSVVGGDWETQYF. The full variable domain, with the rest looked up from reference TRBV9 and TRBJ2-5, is DSGVTQTPKHLITATGQRVTLRCSPRSGDLSVYWYQQSLDQGLQFLIQYYNGEERAKGNILERFSAQQFPDLHSELNLSSLELGDSALYFCASSVVGGDWETQYFGPGTRLLVL.

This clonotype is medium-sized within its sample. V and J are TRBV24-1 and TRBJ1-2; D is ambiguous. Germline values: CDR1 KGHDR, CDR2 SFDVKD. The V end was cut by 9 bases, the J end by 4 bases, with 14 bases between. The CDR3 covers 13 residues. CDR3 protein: CATRPVSFYGYTF. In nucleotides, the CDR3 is TGTGCCACCCGGCCCGTTTCCTTCTATGGCTACACCTTC.

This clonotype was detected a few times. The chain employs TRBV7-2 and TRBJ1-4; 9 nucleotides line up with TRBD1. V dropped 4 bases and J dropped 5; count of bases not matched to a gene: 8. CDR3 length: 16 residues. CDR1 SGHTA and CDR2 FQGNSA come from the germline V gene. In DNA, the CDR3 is TGTGCCAGCAGCTGGTTTACCGGGACAGGGAATGAAAAACTGTTTTTT. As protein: CASSWFTGTGNEKLFF. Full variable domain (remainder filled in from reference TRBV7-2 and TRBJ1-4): GAGVSQSPSNKVTEKGKDVELRCDPISGHTALYWYRQSLGQGLEFLIYFQGNSAPDKSGLPSDRFSAERTGGSVSTLTIQRTQQEDSAVYLCASSWFTGTGNEKLFFGSGTQLSVL.

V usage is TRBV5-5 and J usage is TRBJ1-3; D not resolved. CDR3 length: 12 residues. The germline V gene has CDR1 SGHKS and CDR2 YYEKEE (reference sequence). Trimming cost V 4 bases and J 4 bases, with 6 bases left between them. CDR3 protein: CASSLRGNTIYF. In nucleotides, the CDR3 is TGTGCCAGCAGCCTCAGGGGAAACACCATATATTTT.

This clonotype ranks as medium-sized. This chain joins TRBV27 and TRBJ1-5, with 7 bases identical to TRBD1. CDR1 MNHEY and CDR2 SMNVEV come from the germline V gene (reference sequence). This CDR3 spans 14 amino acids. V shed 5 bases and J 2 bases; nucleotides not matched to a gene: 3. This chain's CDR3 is CASSSTGGNQPQHF. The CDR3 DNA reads TGTGCCAGCAGTAGTACAGGGGGCAATCAGCCCCAGCATTTT.

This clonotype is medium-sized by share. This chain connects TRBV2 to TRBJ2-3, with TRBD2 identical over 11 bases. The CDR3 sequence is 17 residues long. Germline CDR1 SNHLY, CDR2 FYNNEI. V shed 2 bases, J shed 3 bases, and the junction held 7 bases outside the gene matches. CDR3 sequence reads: CASSELAGGGGTDTQYF. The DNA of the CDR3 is TGTGCCAGCAGTGAACTAGCGGGAGGCGGAGGAACAGATACGCAGTATTTT.

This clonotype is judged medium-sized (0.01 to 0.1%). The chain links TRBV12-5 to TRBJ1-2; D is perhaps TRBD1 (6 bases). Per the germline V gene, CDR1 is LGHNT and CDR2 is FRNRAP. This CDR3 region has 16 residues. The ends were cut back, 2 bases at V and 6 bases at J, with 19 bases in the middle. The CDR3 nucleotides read TGTGCTAGTGGTTTGAATGTCAGGGGATTCCAGGATGGCTACACCTTC. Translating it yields CASGLNVRGFQDGYTF.

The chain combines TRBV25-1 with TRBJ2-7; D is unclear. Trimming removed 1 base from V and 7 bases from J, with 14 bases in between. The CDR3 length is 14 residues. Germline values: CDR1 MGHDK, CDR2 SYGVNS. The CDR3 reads CASSEWGEQSEQYF. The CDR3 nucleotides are TGTGCCAGCAGTGAATGGGGTGAGCAATCTGAGCAGTACTTC.

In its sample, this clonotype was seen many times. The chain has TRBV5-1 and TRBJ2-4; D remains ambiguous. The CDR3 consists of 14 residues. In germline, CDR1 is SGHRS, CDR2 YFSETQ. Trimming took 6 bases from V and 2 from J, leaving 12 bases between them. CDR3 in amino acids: CASIVLGSKNIQYF. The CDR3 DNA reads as TGCGCCAGCATTGTCCTAGGGTCCAAAAACATTCAGTACTTC.

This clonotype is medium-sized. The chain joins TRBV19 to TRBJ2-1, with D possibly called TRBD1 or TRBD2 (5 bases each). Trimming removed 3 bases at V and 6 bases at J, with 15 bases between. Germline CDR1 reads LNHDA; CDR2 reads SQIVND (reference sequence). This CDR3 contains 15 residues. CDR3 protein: CASSMGRGVRNEQFF. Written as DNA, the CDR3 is TGTGCCAGTAGTATGGGAAGGGGAGTCCGCAATGAGCAGTTCTTC.

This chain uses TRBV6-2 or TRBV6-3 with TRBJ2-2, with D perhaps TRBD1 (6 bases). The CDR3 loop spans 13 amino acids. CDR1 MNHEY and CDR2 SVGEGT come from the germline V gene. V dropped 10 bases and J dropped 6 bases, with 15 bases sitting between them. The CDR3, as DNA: TGTGCCATACAGGGCGCCGTATCCGGGGAGCTGTTTTTT. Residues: CAIQGAVSGELFF.

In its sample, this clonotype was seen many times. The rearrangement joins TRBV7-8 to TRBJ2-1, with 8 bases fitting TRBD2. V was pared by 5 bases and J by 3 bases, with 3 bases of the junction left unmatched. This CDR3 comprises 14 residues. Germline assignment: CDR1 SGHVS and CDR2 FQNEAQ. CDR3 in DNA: TGTGCCAGCAGCATTAGCGGGAACTACAATGAGCAGTTCTTC. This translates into CASSISGNYNEQFF.

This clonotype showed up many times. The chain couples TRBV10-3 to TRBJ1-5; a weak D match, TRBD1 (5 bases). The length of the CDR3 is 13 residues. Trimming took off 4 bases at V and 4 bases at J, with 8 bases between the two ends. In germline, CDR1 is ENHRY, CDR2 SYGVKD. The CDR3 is CAISGWGNQPQHF. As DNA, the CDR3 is TGTGCCATCAGTGGGTGGGGGAATCAGCCCCAGCATTTT.

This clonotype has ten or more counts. CDR3 DNA sequence: TGCGCCAGCAGCCAAAAAGGGGGGGCGAACACCGGGGAGCTGTTTTTT. This gives the protein CASSQKGGANTGELFF. The V gene is TRBV4-1, the J gene TRBJ2-2; a possible D gene is TRBD2 (7 bases). V was shortened by 2 bases and J by 0 bases, with 10 bases between the two germline ends. Per germline, CDR1 MGHRA and CDR2 YSYEKL. This CDR3 is built from 16 residues.

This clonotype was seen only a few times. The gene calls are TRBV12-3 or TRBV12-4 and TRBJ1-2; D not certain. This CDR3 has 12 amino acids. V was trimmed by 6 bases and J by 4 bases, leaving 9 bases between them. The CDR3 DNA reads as TGTGCCAGCAGCCCAGGCATCTATGGCTACACCTTC. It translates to CASSPGIYGYTF.

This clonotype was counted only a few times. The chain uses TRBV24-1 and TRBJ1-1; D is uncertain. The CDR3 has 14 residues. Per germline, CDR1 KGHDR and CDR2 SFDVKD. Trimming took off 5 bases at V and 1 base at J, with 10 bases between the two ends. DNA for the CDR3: TGTGCCACCAGTGGCCGACGGAGGAACACTGAAGCTTTCTTT. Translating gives CATSGRRRNTEAFF.

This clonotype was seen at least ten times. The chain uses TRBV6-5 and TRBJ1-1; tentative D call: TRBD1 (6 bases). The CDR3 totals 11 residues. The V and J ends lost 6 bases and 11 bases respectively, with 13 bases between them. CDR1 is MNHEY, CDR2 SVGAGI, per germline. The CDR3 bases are TGTGCCAGCAGGTCCGGGGGGCACGCTTTCTTT. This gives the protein CASRSGGHAFF.

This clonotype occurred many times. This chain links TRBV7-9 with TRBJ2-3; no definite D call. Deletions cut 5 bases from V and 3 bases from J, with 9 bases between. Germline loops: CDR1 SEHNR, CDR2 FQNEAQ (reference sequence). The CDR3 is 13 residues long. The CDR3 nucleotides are TGTGCCAGCAGCCACAGACGGACAGATACGCAGTATTTT. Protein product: CASSHRRTDTQYF.

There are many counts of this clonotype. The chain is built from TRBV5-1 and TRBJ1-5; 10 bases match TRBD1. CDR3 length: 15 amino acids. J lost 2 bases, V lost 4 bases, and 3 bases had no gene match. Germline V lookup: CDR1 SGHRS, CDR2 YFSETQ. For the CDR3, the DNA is TGCGCCAGCAGCGGACAGGGGGTTGGCAATCAGCCCCAGCATTTT. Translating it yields CASSGQGVGNQPQHF.

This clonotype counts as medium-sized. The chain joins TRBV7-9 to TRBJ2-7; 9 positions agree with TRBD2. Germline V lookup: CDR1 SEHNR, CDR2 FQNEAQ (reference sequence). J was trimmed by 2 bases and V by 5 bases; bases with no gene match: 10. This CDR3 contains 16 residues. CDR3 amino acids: CASSPLTSGGAYEQYV. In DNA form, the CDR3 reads TGTGCCAGCAGCCCGCTGACTAGCGGAGGGGCCTACGAGCAGTACGTC.

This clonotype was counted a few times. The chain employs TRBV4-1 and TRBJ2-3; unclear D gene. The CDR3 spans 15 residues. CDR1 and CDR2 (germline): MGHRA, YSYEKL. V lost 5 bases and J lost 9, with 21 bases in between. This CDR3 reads CASSTKGSARETQYF. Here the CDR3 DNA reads TGCGCCAGCAGCACCAAAGGCTCCGCAAGGGAAACGCAGTATTTT.

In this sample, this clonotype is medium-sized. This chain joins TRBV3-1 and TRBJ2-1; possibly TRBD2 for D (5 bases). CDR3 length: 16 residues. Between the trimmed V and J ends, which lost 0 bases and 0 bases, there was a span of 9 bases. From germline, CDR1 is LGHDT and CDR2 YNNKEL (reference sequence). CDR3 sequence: CASSQDLTSSYNEQFF. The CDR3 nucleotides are TGTGCCAGCAGCCAAGATCTAACTAGCTCCTACAATGAGCAGTTCTTC.

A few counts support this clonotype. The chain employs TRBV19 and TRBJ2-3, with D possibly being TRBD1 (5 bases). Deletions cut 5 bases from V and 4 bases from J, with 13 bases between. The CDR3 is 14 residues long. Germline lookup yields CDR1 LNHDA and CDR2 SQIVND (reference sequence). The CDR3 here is CASSGAGAPDTQYF. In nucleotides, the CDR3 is TGTGCCAGTAGTGGGGCTGGGGCGCCAGATACGCAGTATTTT.

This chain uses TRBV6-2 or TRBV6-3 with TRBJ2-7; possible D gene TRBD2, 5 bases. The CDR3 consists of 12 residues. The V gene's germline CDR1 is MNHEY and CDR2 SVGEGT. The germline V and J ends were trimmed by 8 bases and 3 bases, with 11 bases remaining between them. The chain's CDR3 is CASRSGNYEQYF. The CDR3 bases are TGTGCCAGCCGGTCCGGGAACTACGAGCAGTACTTC.

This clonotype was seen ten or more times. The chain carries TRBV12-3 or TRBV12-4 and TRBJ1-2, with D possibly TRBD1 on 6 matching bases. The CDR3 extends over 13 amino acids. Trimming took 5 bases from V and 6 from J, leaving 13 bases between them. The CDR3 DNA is TGTGCCAGCAGTGTTGGACAGAAGAATGGCTACACCTTC. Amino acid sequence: CASSVGQKNGYTF.

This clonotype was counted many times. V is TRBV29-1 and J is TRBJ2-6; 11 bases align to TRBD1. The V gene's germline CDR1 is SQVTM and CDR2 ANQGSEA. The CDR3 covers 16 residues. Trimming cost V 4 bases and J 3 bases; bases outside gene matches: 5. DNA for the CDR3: TGCAGCGTTGTAGGACAGGGGGCGCGTGGGGCCAACGTCCTGACTTTC. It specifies CSVVGQGARGANVLTF.

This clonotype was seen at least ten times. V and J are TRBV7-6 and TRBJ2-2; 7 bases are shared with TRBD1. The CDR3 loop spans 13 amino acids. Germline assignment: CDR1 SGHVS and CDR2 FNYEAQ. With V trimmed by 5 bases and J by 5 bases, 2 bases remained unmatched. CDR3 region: CASSETGTGELFF. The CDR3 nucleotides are TGTGCCAGCAGCGAGACAGGGACCGGGGAGCTGTTTTTT.

The CDR3 region has the DNA TGTGCCAGCAACGTTGAAGGGATACGGGACAGAATCACCCAGTACTTC. The encoded protein is CASNVEGIRDRITQYF. The chain links TRBV6-1 to TRBJ2-5, with TRBD1 matching over 7 bases. Looked up from germline, CDR1 is MNHNS and CDR2 is SASEGT. The CDR3 is made up of 16 amino acids. V shed 7 bases and J 8 bases; nucleotides not matched to a gene: 19.

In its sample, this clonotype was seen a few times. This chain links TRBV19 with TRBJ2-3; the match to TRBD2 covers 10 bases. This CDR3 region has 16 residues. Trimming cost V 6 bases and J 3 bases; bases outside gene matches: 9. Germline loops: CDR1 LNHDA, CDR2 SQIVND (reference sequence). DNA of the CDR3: TGTGCCAGTAGGTTCGTACGGACTAGCGGTACAGATACGCAGTATTTT. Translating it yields CASRFVRTSGTDTQYF.

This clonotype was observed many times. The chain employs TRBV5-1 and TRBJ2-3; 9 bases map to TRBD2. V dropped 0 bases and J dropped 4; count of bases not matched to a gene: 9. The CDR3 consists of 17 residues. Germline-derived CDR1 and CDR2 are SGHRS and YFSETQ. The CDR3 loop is CASSLASGSGGSDTQYF. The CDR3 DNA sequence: TGCGCCAGCAGCTTGGCCTCTGGTAGCGGGGGATCAGATACGCAGTATTTT.